What follows describes a single T cell receptor (beta chain). The sample has other DNA sequences that encode this CDR3 too. The sample comes from a study of blood T cell repertoires in COVID-19. About the research overall: The United States, Italy and Spain were the sources of the acute and convalescent COVID-19 samples. The analysed material was cDNA or gDNA that came from T cells, B-cell-depleted T cells, or PBMCs.

The assay was immunoSEQ multiplex PCR, and TCRdb's table has in-frame clones only and misses some. The repertoire consists of 250,000 or so clones, with around nine tenths occurring once and the leading ten covering just under 9%. The CDR3 extends over 15 amino acids. Germline CDR1 is SGDLS and CDR2 is YYNGEE. V was trimmed by 0 bases and J by 0 bases, leaving 10 bases between them. The sequence was obtained from a man in his forties or fifties with active or convalescent COVID-19. The gene calls are TRBV9 and TRBJ2-7; perhaps TRBD1 as D (6 bases). The specimen was peripheral blood. The CDR3 spells CASSVGAGDSYEQYF. The CDR3 DNA sequence: TGTGCCAGCAGCGTAGGAGCAGGGGACTCCTACGAGCAGTACTTC.